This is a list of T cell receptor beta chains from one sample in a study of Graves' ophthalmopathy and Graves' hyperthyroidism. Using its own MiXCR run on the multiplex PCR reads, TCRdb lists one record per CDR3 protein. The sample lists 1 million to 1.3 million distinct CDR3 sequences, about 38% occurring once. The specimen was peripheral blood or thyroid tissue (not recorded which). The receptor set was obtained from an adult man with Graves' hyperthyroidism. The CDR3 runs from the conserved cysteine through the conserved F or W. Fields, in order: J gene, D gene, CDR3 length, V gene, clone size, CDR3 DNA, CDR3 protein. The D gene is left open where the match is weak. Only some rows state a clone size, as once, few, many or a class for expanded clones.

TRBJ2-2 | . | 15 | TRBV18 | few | TGTGCCAGCTCGGACATCGGGACGAACACCGGGGAGCTGTTTTTT | CASSDIGTNTGELFF
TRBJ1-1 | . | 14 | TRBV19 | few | TGTGCCAGTAGTAAACGGGGGTTGAACACTGAAGCTTTCTTT | CASSKRGLNTEAFF
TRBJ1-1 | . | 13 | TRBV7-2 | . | TGTGCCAGCAGCCGCCCGGAGAGAACTGAAGCTTTCTTT | CASSRPERTEAFF
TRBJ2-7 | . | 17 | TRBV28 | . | TGTGCCAGCAGTTTCCTTTTGACAGGCCGTAGCTCCTACGAGCAGTACTTC | CASSFLLTGRSSYEQYF
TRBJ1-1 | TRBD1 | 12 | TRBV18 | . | TGTGCCAGCTCAACCGGGACAGGGACGGTACTCTTT | CASSTGTGTVLF
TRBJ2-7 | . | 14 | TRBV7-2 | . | TGTGCCAGCAGCTTTCAATTCAGCTCCTACGAGCAGTACTTC | CASSFQFSSYEQYF
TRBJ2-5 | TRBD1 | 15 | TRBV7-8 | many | TGTGCCAGCAGCCCGGACTGGACAGGGCGAGAGACCCAGTACTTC | CASSPDWTGRETQYF
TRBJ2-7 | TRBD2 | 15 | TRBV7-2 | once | TGTGCCAGCAGTCAGTTACTAGCGCCCTCCTACGAGCAGTACTTC | CASSQLLAPSYEQYF
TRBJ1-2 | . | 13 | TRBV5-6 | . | TGTGCCAGCACGGAGGGAGCCTTTATTGGCTACACCTTC | CASTEGAFIGYTF
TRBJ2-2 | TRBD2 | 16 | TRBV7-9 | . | TGTGCCAGCAGCCCAAGTGGGACTAAGAACACCGGGGAGCTGTTTTTT | CASSPSGTKNTGELFF
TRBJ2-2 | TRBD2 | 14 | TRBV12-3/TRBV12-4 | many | TGTGCCAGCAGTTTTGGAGGGAGGGCCGGGGAGCTGTTTTTT | CASSFGGRAGELFF
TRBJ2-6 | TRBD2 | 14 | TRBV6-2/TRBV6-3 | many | TGTGCCACGCTGCGGGAGCCAGGGGCCAACGTCCTGACTTTC | CATLREPGANVLTF
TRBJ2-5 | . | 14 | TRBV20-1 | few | TGCAGTGCTGACCTTGGGGCAGCACAAGAGACCCAGTACTTC | CSADLGAAQETQYF
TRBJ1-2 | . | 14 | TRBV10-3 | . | TGTGCCAGCGGACTAGCGGGACTTGTCAATGGCTACACCTTC | CASGLAGLVNGYTF
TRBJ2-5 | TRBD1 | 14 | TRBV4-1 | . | TGCGCCAGCAACCCGGGACAGGGGAAAGAGACCCAGTACTTC | CASNPGQGKETQYF
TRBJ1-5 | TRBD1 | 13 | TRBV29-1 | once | TGCAGCGTTGGGACAGGGCGGGATCAGCCCCAGCATTTT | CSVGTGRDQPQHF
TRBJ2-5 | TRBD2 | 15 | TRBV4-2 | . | TGTGCCAGCAGCCAAGGGACTAGTTCACCCGAGACCCAGTACTTC | CASSQGTSSPETQYF
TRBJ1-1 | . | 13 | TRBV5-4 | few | TGTGCCAGCAGCGCGTGGGGGAACACTGAAGCTTTCTTT | CASSAWGNTEAFF
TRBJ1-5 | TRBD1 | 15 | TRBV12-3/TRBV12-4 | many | TGTGCCAGCAGCTTAGACAGGGGCCGTAATCAGCCCCAGCATTTT | CASSLDRGRNQPQHF
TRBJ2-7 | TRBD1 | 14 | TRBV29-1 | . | TGCAGCGTTTTGGGACAGGGGGCCGCCTACGAGCAGTACTTC | CSVLGQGAAYEQYF
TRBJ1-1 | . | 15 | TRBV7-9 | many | TGTGCCAGCAGCCCAGTACTGGACAAGAACACTGAAGCTTTCTTT | CASSPVLDKNTEAFF
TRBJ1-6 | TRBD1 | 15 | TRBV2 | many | TGTGCCAGCAACCCCGGACAGGTTAATAATTCACCCCTCCACTTT | CASNPGQVNNSPLHF
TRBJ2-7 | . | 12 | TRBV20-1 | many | TGCAGCCCCACTAGGGCTTCATACGAGCAGTACTTC | CSPTRASYEQYF
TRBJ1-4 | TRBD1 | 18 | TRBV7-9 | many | TGTGCCAGCAGCTCCTTTGGGACAGGGCTCACCTCACGGGAAAAACTGTTTTTT | CASSSFGTGLTSREKLFF
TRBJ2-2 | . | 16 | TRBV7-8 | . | TGTGCCAGCAGCTTAGCAGGGCTAGGGGGCACCGGGGAGCTGTTTTTT | CASSLAGLGGTGELFF
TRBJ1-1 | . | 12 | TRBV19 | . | TGTGCTAGACGGGACACGAACACTGAAGCTTTCTTT | CARRDTNTEAFF
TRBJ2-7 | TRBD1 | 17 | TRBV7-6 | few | TGTGCCAGCAGCTTAGGTTTTCTTGGACAGGGCCCCTACGAGCAGTACTTC | CASSLGFLGQGPYEQYF
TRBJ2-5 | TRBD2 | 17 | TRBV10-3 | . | TGTGCCAGCAGTTACTCTAACCCTTTAGCGGGAGTCGGGACCCAGTACTTC | CASSYSNPLAGVGTQYF
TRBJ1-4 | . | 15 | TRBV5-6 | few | TGTGCCAGCAGCAGTGGCGGTTCCGACCCCGGAAAACTGTTTTTT | CASSSGGSDPGKLFF
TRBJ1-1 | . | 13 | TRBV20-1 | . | TGCAGTGCTATAGGGTCTCGGAACACTGAATCTTTCTTT | CSAIGSRNTESFF
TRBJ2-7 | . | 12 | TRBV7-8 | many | TGTGCCAGCACATTGACAGGCAGGGAGCAGTACTTC | CASTLTGREQYF
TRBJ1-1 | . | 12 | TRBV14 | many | TGTGCCAGCAGCCAAGTTGCTTCTGAAGCTTTCTTT | CASSQVASEAFF
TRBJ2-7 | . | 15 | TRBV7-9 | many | TGTGCCAGCAGCACGACACCGTCTACTTCCTACGAGCAGTACTTC | CASSTTPSTSYEQYF
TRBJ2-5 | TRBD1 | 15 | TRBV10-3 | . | TGTGCCATCAGCGTCGTCCGGACAGGACCGGGGACCCAGTACTTC | CAISVVRTGPGTQYF
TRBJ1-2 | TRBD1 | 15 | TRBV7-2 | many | TGTGCCAGCAGCTTAGCTGGACAGGGGTTTCTTGGCTACACCTTC | CASSLAGQGFLGYTF
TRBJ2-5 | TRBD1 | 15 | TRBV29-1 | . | TGCAGCTTAATGGGTCAGGGGGCAGACCAAGAGACCCAGTACTTC | CSLMGQGADQETQYF
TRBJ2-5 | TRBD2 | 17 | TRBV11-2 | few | TGTGCCAGCAGCCACGGGACTAGCGGGAGGGCCCGGGAGACCCAGTACTTC | CASSHGTSGRARETQYF
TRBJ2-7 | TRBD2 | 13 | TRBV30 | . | TGTGCCTGGACCGGGAGGAGCTCCTACGAGCAGTACTTC | CAWTGRSSYEQYF
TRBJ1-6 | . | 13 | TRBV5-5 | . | TGTGCCAGCAGTTCGGACGGCTTTTCACCCCTCCACTTT | CASSSDGFSPLHF
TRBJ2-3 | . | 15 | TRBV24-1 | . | TGTGCCACCAGTGATTTTGTCGCAGGCACAGATACGCAGTATTTT | CATSDFVAGTDTQYF
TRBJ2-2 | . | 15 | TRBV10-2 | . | TGCGCCAGCAGTGTACCGGGCCTAAACACCGGGGAGCTGTTTTTT | CASSVPGLNTGELFF
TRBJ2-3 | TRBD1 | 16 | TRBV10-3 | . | TGTGCCATCGGTAACCGGGACAGGGTAGGGTCAGATACGCAGTATTTT | CAIGNRDRVGSDTQYF
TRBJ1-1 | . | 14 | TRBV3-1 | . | TGTGCCAGCAGGCCCGGGGGGCAGAACACTGAAGCTTTCTTT | CASRPGGQNTEAFF
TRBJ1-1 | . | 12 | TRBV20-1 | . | TGCAGTTTAGGTAGGGCACACACTGAAGCTTTCTTT | CSLGRAHTEAFF
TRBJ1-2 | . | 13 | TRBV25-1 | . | TGTGCTAGCATTGGTGGGGCTGACTATGGCTACACCTTC | CASIGGADYGYTF
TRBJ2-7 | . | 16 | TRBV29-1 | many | TGCAGCGTTGGTTCCTGGGGCTTCGGGACCACTAACGAGCAGTACTTC | CSVGSWGFGTTNEQYF
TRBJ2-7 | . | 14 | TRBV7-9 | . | TGTGCCAGCAGCTTACACGGCGCAGGCTACGAGCAGTACTTC | CASSLHGAGYEQYF
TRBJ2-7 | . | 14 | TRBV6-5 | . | TGTGCCAGCAGTTACTCAGGGACCTCCTACGAGCAGTACTTC | CASSYSGTSYEQYF
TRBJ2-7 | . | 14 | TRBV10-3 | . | TGTGCCATCAGTCCTTCGGGGACCGTCTACGAGCAGTACTTC | CAISPSGTVYEQYF
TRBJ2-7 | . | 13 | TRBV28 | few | TGTGCCAGCAAAACAACAGGGTGGGGCGAGCAGTACTTC | CASKTTGWGEQYF